This TCR beta chain was identified during a study of cytomegalovirus exposure and HLA in healthy donors. For the study at large: Ancestry clustering placed more than 65% of several hundred genotyped donors in the Caucasian-associated cluster.

General study points: Productive rates of about 90% or about 30% were seen for most TCR beta V segments in an earlier analysis. Reports indicate that TCR beta sequences accurately predicted the HLA-A and HLA-B alleles of most subjects. Evidence from a later analysis indicated that most CMV-associated TCR beta chains looked HLA-restricted.

Primers: 60 Vbeta forward and 13 Jbeta reverse. Clones were sequenced by immunoSEQ multiplex PCR, and TCRdb holds only the in-frame ones, with some missing. The table records 55,000 to 70,000 clones, around three quarters of them present only once. The CDR3 runs 15 residues. The junction had 14 bases not matched to a gene; V was cut back by 4 bases and J by 7 bases. The germline V gene encodes CDR1 SGHRS and CDR2 YFSETQ. As to this clone: Antigen specificity is unknown.

This clonotype was sampled from a woman in her sixties in good health and CMV-seropositive. The genes are TRBV5-1 and TRBJ2-7, with 7 positions matching TRBD1. The sample was PBMCs. The CDR3 spells CASSLGQSAIREQYF. As DNA, the CDR3 is TGCGCCAGCAGCCTGGGACAGAGTGCAATAAGGGAGCAGTACTTC.